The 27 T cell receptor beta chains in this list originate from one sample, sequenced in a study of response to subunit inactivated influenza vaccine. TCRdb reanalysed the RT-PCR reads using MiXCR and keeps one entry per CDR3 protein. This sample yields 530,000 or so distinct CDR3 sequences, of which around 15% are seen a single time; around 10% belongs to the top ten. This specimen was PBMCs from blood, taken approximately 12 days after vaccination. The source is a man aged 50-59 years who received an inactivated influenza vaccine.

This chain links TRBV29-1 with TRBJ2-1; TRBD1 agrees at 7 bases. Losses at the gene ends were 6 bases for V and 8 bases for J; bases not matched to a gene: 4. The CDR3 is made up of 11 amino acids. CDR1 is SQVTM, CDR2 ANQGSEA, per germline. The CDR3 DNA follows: TGCAGCGTCGACAGGGTCGATGAGCAGTTCTTC. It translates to CSVDRVDEQFF.

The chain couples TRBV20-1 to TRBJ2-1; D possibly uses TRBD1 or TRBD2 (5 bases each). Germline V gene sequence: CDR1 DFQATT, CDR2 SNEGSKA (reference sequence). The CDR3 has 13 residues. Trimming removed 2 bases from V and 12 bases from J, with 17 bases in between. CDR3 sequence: CSARKLLRDGQFF. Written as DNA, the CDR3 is TGCAGTGCTAGAAAATTATTGAGGGACGGGCAGTTCTTC.

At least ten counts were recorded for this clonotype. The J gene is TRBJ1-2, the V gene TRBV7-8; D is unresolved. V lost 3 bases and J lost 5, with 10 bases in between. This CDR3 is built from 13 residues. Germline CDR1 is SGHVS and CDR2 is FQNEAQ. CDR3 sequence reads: CASSFENRYGYTF. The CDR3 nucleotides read TGTGCCAGCAGCTTCGAAAATAGATATGGCTACACCTTC.

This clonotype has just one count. CDR3 region: CASSRDFSGTGPGYTF. DNA of the CDR3: TGTGCCAGCTCACGAGATTTTTCCGGGACAGGGCCTGGCTACACCTTC. V is TRBV18 and J is TRBJ1-2; 9 bases agree with TRBD1. CDR3 size: 16 residues. V was clipped by 4 bases and J by 7 bases; unmatched bases: 13. From germline, CDR1 is KGHSH and CDR2 LQKENI.

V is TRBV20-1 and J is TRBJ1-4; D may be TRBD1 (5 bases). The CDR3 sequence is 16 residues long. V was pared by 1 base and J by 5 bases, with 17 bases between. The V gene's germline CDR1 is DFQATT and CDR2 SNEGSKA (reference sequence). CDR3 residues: CSARGAPGLMNEKLFF. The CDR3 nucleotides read TGCAGTGCTAGAGGAGCCCCGGGACTGATGAATGAAAAACTGTTTTTT.

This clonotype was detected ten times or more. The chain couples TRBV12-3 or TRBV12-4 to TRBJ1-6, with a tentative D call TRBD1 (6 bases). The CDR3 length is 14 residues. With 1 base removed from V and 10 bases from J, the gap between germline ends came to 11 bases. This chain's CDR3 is CASSLGGGGSPLHF. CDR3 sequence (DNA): TGTGCCAGCAGTTTAGGAGGGGGAGGATCACCCCTCCACTTT.

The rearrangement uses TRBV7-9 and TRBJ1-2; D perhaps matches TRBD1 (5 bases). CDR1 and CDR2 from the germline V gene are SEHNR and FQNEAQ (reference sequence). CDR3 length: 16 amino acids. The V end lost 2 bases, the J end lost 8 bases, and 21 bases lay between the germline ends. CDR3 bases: TGTGCCAGCAGCTTAATCCCACAACTCGGGGCCGCGGGCTACACCTTC. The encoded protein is CASSLIPQLGAAGYTF. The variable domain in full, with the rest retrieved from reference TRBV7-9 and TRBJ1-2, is DTGVSQNPRHKITKRGQNVTFRCDPISEHNRLYWYRQTLGQGPEFLTYFQNEAQLEKSRLLSDRFSAERPKGSFSTLEIQRTEQGDSAMYLCASSLIPQLGAAGYTFGSGTRLTVV.

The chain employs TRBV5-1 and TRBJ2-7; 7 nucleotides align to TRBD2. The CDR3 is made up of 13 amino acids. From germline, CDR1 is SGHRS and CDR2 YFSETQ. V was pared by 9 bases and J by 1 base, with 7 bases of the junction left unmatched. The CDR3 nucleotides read TGCGCCACCCGTGCTAGCGGATCCTACGAGCAGTACTTC. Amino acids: CATRASGSYEQYF. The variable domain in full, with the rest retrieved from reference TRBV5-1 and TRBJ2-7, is KAGVTQTPRYLIKTRGQQVTLSCSPISGHRSVSWYQQTPGQGLQFLFEYFSETQRNKGNFPGRFSGRQFSNSRSEMNVSTLELGDSALYLCATRASGSYEQYFGPGTRLTVT.

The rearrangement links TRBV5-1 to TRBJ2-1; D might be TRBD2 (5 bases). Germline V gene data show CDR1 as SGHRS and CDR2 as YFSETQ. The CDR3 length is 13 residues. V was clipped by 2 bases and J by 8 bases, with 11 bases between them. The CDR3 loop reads CASSLLGGYEQFF. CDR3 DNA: TGCGCCAGCAGCTTACTGGGCGGGTATGAGCAGTTCTTC.

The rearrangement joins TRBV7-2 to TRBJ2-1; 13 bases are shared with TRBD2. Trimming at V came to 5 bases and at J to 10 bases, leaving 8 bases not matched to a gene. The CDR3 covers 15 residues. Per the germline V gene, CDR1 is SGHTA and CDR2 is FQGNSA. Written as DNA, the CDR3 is TGTGCCAGCAGCCCGGGACTAGCGGGGCCGGGAGAGCAGTTCTTC. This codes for CASSPGLAGPGEQFF.

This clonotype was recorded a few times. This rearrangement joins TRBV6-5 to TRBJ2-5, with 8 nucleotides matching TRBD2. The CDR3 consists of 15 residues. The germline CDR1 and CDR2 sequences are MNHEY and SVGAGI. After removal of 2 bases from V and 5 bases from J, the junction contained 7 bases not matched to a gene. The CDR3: CASSYGSGGGETQYF. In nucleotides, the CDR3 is TGTGCCAGCAGTTACGGCAGCGGGGGCGGCGAGACCCAGTACTTC.

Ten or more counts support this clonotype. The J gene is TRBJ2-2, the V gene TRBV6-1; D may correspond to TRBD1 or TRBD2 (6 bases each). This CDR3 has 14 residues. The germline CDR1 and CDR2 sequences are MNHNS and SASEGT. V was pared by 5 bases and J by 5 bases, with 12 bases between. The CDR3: CASSRRGGTGELFF. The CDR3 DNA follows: TGTGCCAGCAGTCGCAGGGGAGGTACCGGGGAGCTGTTTTTT.

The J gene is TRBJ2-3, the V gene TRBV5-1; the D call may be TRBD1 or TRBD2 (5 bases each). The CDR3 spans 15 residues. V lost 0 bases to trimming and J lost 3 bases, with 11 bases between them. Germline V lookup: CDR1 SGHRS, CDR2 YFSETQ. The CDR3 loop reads CASSLGTGQTDTQYF. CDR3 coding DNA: TGCGCCAGCAGCTTGGGAACGGGGCAGACAGATACGCAGTATTTT.

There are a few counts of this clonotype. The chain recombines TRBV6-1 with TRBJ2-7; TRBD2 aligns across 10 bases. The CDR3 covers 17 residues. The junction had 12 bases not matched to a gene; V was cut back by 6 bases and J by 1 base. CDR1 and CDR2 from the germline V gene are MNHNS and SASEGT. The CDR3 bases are TGTGCCAGCAGCCCACAGTCTGTAGCGGGGGGTTCCTACGAGCAGTACTTC. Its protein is CASSPQSVAGGSYEQYF.

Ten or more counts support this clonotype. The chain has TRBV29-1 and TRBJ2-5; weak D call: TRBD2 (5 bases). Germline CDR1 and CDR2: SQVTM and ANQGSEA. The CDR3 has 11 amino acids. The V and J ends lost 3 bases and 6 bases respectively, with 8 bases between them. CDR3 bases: TGCAGCGTTGATGGAGGCCAGACCCAGTACTTC. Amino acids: CSVDGGQTQYF.

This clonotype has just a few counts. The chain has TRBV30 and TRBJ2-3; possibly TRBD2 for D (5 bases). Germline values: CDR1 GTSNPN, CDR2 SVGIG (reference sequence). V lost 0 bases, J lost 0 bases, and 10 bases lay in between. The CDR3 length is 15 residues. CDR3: CAWSVGSPSTDTQYF. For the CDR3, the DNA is TGTGCCTGGAGTGTTGGGAGCCCCAGCACAGATACGCAGTATTTT.

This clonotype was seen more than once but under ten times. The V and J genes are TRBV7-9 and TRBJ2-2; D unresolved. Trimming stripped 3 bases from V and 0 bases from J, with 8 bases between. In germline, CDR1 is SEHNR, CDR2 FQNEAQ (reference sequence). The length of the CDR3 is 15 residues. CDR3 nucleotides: TGTGCCAGCAGCTTTTTACAGACGAACACCGGGGAGCTGTTTTTT. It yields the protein CASSFLQTNTGELFF.

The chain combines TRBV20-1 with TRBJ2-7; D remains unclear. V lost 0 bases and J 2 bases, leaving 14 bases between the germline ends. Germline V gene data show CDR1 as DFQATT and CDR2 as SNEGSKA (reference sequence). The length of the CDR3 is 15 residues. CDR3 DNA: TGCAGTGCTAGAGATCTGAGGATCGGACCCTACGAGCAGTACTTC. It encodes CSARDLRIGPYEQYF.

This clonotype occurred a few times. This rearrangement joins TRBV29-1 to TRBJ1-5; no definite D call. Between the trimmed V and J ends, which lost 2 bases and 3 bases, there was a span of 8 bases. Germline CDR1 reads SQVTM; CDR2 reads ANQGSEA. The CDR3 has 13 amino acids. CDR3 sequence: CSVETGVNQPQHF. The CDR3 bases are TGCAGCGTTGAAACGGGAGTCAATCAGCCCCAGCATTTT.

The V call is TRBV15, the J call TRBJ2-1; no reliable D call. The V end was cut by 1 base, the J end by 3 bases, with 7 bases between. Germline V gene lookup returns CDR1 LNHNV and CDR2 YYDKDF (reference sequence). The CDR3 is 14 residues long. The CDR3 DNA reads TGTGCCACCAGCAGAGCAACGATCTACAATGAGCAGTTCTTC. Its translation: CATSRATIYNEQFF. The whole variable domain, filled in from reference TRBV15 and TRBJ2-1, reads DAMVIQNPRYQVTQFGKPVTLSCSQTLNHNVMYWYQQKSSQAPKLLFHYYDKDFNNEADTPDNFQSRRPNTSFCFLDIRSPGLGDTAMYLCATSRATIYNEQFFGPGTRLTVL.

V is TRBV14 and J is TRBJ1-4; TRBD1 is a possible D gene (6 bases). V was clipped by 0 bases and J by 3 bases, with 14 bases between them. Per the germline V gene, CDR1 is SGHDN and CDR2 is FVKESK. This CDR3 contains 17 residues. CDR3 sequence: CASSQEFLAGANEKLFF. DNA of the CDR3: TGTGCCAGCAGCCAAGAATTTCTGGCAGGGGCTAATGAAAAACTGTTTTTT.

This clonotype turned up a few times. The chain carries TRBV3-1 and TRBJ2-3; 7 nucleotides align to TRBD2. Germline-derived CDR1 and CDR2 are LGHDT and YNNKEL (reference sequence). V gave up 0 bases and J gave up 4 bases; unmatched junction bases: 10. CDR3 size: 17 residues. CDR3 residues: CASSQDSGTILADTQYF. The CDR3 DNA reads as TGTGCCAGCAGCCAAGATTCCGGGACTATCTTGGCAGATACGCAGTATTTT.

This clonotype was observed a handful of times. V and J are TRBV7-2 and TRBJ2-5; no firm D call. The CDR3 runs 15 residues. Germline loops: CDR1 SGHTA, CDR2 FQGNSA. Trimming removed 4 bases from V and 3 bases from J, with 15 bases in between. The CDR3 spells CASSSQASREETQYF. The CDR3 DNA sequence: TGTGCCAGCAGCTCCCAGGCCAGTCGAGAAGAGACCCAGTACTTC.

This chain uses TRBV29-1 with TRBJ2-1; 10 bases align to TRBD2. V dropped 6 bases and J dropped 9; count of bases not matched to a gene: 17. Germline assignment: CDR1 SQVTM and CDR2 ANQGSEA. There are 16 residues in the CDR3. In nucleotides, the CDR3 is TGCAGCGTCGAAAGCTTGGGAGCGGGAGGGCCAGGTGAGCAGTTCTTC. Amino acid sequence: CSVESLGAGGPGEQFF.

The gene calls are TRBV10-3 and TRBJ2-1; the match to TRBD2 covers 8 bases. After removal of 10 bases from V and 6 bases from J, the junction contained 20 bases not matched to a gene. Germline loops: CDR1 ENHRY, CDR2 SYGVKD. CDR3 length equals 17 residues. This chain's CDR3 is CATKSSGTRDWGNEQFF. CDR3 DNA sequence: TGTGCCACCAAGAGTTCCGGGACTAGGGATTGGGGCAATGAGCAGTTCTTC.

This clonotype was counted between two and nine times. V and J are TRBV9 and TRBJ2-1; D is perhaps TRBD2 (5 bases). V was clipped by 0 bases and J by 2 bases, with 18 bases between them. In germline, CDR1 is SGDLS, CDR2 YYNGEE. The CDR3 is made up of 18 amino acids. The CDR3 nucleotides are TGTGCCAGCAGCGTAGCGATTGGAGCGAGAGGGACCTACAATGAGCAGTTCTTC. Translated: CASSVAIGARGTYNEQFF. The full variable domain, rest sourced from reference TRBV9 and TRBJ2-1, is DSGVTQTPKHLITATGQRVTLRCSPRSGDLSVYWYQQSLDQGLQFLIQYYNGEERAKGNILERFSAQQFPDLHSELNLSSLELGDSALYFCASSVAIGARGTYNEQFFGPGTRLTVL.

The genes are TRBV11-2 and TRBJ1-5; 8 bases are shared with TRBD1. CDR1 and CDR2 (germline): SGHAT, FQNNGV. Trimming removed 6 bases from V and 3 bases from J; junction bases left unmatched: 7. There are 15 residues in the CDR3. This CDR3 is CASSSQGGINQPQHF. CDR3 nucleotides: TGTGCCAGCAGTTCACAGGGGGGTATCAATCAGCCCCAGCATTTT.